This is a list of T cell receptor beta chains from one sample in a study of cytomegalovirus exposure and HLA in healthy donors. Sequencing was performed with immunoSEQ multiplex PCR; in TCRdb, only in-frame clones are kept and a portion is missing. The table lists about 200,000 clones, under 85% of them singletons, with about 1.8% in the top ten. The source material was PBMCs. The receptors were sampled from a man in his forties or fifties in good health and CMV-seronegative. Each CDR3 is given with its conserved first and last residue. Fields, in order: D gene, clone size, J gene, V gene, CDR3 DNA, CDR3 protein. A D gene is named only where the DNA matches it firmly. Clone sizes are given selectively: once, few, many, or a class where the clone is expanded.

>NA|once|TRBJ1-5|TRBV27
TGTGCCAGCAGTTCGATCGACAGGCTCGGGCAGCCCCAGCATTTT
CASSSIDRLGQPQHF
>NA|NA|TRBJ2-1|TRBV6-1
TGTGCCAGCAGCACAGAGCCCAATGAGCAGTTCTTC
CASSTEPNEQFF
>NA|NA|TRBJ2-7|TRBV9
TGTGCCAGCAGCGTAGGGGGGGGCGGGACCCCCGGAAACGAGCAGTACTTC
CASSVGGGGTPGNEQYF
>NA|NA|TRBJ1-4|TRBV18
TGTGCCAGCTCACCGCCGCCGGGACACCTAACTAATGAAAAACTGTTTTTT
CASSPPPGHLTNEKLFF
>NA|NA|TRBJ1-1|TRBV9
TGTGCCAGCAGCGTTCGTATGAACACTGAAGCTTTCTTT
CASSVRMNTEAFF
>TRBD2|once|TRBJ2-1|TRBV6-5
TGTGCCAGCACCCTTAGCGGGAGGGCTTACAATGAGCAGTTCTTC
CASTLSGRAYNEQFF
>TRBD2|NA|TRBJ2-5|TRBV5-6
TGTGCCAGCAGCTTGAAGGCGGGAGCCCAAGAGACCCAGTACTTC
CASSLKAGAQETQYF
>NA|NA|TRBJ2-1|TRBV6-1
TGTGCCAGCATAGACAGCCCGTATGAGCAGTTCTTC
CASIDSPYEQFF
>NA|NA|TRBJ2-1|TRBV30
TGTGCTGGGGCAGGAGGGGGCCAGTTCTTC
CAGAGGGQFF
>TRBD2|NA|TRBJ2-5|TRBV14
TGTGCCAGCAGCCCGGGACTACTGTACCAAGAGACCCAGTACTTC
CASSPGLLYQETQYF
>TRBD2|few|TRBJ2-1|TRBV6-5
TGTGCCAGCAGTTCTAGCGGGAGTAGTTCCTACAATGAGCAGTTCTTC
CASSSSGSSSYNEQFF
>TRBD2|once|TRBJ2-1|TRBV27
TGTGCCAGCAGACGAACCGGGACTAGCGGGAGTTCATACAATGAGCAGTTCTTC
CASRRTGTSGSSYNEQFF
>NA|NA|TRBJ1-2|TRBV6-5
TGTGCCAGCAGTTACTCCCTGCTGGAGGCCGACTATGGCTACACCTTC
CASSYSLLEADYGYTF
>TRBD1|NA|TRBJ2-3|TRBV12-5
TGTGCTAGTGGTTTGGGACAGGGGGCAGATACGCAGTATTTT
CASGLGQGADTQYF
>NA|NA|TRBJ2-2|TRBV30
TGTGCCTGGAGTGCTCTCACAGGGATCGGGGAGCTGTTTTTT
CAWSALTGIGELFF
>TRBD1|few|TRBJ2-7|TRBV27
TGTGCCAGCAGTTTTGTGGGACAGGGATCCTACGAGCAGTACTTC
CASSFVGQGSYEQYF
>TRBD1|NA|TRBJ2-7|TRBV5-1
TGCGCCAGCAGCTTGGTGCCCGGGACAGGGCGTTTCGAGCAGTACTTC
CASSLVPGTGRFEQYF
>NA|NA|TRBJ2-2|TRBV28
TGTGCCAGCGGGGGCCGATTTAACACCGGGGAGCTGTTTTTT
CASGGRFNTGELFF
>TRBD2|NA|TRBJ2-5|TRBV6-6
TGTGCCAGCAGTTACCCCGGCGGCGGGGGGAAAGAGACCCAGTACTTC
CASSYPGGGGKETQYF
>TRBD2|NA|TRBJ2-5|TRBV28
TGTGCCAGCAGTCCGGGGACTAGCCGAATGGAGACCCAGTACTTC
CASSPGTSRMETQYF
>TRBD1|many|TRBJ1-2|TRBV9
TGTGCCAGCAGCGGACAGGGTCAGGAGTATGGCTACACCTTC
CASSGQGQEYGYTF
>NA|NA|TRBJ2-7|TRBV7-9
TGTGCCAGCAGCTTAGCGACGGAGTTTGAGCAGTACTTC
CASSLATEFEQYF
>NA|NA|TRBJ2-1|TRBV29-1
TGCAGCGTTGAAGGGGGGCTTTCCTACAATGAGCAGTTCTTC
CSVEGGLSYNEQFF
>NA|once|TRBJ2-3|TRBV25-1
TGTGCCAGCAGTCTGTGGCCAGATACGCAGTATTTT
CASSLWPDTQYF
>TRBD2|NA|TRBJ2-7|TRBV2
TGTGCCAGTCACGAGACTAGCGTCTCCGAGCAGTACTTC
CASHETSVSEQYF
>NA|NA|TRBJ1-3|TRBV28
TGTGCCAGCAGTTTAGGCTTATCTGGAAACACCATATATTTT
CASSLGLSGNTIYF
>TRBD1|few|TRBJ1-2|TRBV27
TGTGCCAGCAGTCCGACAGGGTATGGCTATGGCTACACCTTC
CASSPTGYGYGYTF
>NA|NA|TRBJ2-7|TRBV18
TGTGCCAGCTCACCTCCCTTGGGGCTAAAGGATACAGATGCCTACGAGCAGTACTTC
CASSPPLGLKDTDAYEQYF
>NA|once|TRBJ2-3|TRBV28
TGTGCCAGCAGTTTAGGGGAGTACACAGATACGCAGTATTTT
CASSLGEYTDTQYF
>TRBD1|few|TRBJ1-1|TRBV7-9
TGTGCCAGCAGCCTGGACAGGGTCGGCACTGAAGCTTTCTTT
CASSLDRVGTEAFF
>TRBD2|NA|TRBJ2-3|TRBV30
TGTGCCTGGAGTACTCGCCGGACTAGCGGGGCCTTCTCTAGCACAGATACGCAGTATTTT
CAWSTRRTSGAFSSTDTQYF
>TRBD2|NA|TRBJ2-1|TRBV11-2
TGTGCCAGCAGCTTAGATTTGGCGGGAGGGAGTGGTGAGCAGTTCTTC
CASSLDLAGGSGEQFF
>TRBD2|NA|TRBJ2-3|TRBV27
TGTGCCAGCAGTACTGGACTAGCGGGAGTAACAGATACGCAGTATTTT
CASSTGLAGVTDTQYF
>NA|NA|TRBJ2-7|TRBV6-5
TGTGCCAGCAGGGACAGCCCCTTATACGAGCAGTACTTC
CASRDSPLYEQYF
>NA|NA|TRBJ2-1|TRBV7-2
TGTGCCAGCAGCTTTCCCAGGGTGGGTGAGCAGTTCTTC
CASSFPRVGEQFF
>NA|NA|TRBJ2-5|TRBV12-5
TGTGCTAGTGGTTTGGAGCGGATTCTCGGGGAGACCCAGTACTTC
CASGLERILGETQYF
>NA|NA|TRBJ2-5|TRBV5-1
TGCGCCAGCAGCTTCCCCGAGGGTGGGGAGACCCAGTACTTC
CASSFPEGGETQYF
>TRBD2|NA|TRBJ2-5|TRBV11-2
TGTGCCAGCAGCACAGCGGGGGGGGCCCAAGAGACCCAGTACTTC
CASSTAGGAQETQYF
>TRBD2|NA|TRBJ2-5|TRBV29-1
TGCAGCGTTGAACCTGGGGGGGGAGAGACCCAGTACTTC
CSVEPGGGETQYF
>NA|NA|TRBJ2-7|TRBV2
TGTGCCAGCAGTGGCCCCGCAAGTAGCGAGCAGTACTTC
CASSGPASSEQYF
>TRBD1|NA|TRBJ1-5|TRBV5-1
TGCGCCAGCAGCCCGGGACAGGGGGCAGGTCAGCCCCAGCATTTT
CASSPGQGAGQPQHF
>NA|NA|TRBJ2-1|TRBV2
TGTGCCAGCATCAGACAGATCTCCTACAATGAGCAGTTCTTC
CASIRQISYNEQFF
>NA|NA|TRBJ1-2|TRBV5-1
TGCGCCAGCAGCTTGCTGCCGAATGCGGGCTCTAACTATGGCTACACCTTC
CASSLLPNAGSNYGYTF
>NA|NA|TRBJ2-1|TRBV28
TGTGCCAGCAGTTTAAACACTAACTACAATGAGCAGTTCTTC
CASSLNTNYNEQFF
>NA|NA|TRBJ1-5|TRBV7-3
TGTGCCAGCAGCAGGACTGCCGCGGAGCCCCAGCATTTT
CASSRTAAEPQHF
>TRBD2|NA|TRBJ2-2|TRBV7-9
TGTGCCAGCAGCCCCCTAGCGGGGACGAACACCGGGGAGCTGTTTTTT
CASSPLAGTNTGELFF
>TRBD2|few|TRBJ2-3|TRBV19
TGTGCCAGTAGCAATGGGGGTAGCGGGAGGGTCCGGGGCACAGATACGCAGTATTTT
CASSNGGSGRVRGTDTQYF
>TRBD1|NA|TRBJ2-7|TRBV19
TGTGCCAGTAGAACCGGGACAGGGGCCTACGAGCAGTACTTC
CASRTGTGAYEQYF
>NA|NA|TRBJ1-2|TRBV1
TGCACCAGCAGCCAACCGACAGGGGGCACCTTC
CTSSQPTGGTF
>TRBD2|NA|TRBJ2-2|TRBV18
TGTGCCAGCTCACCCAAAGCGGGAGCGAGTTGGACCGGGGAGCTGTTTTTT
CASSPKAGASWTGELFF
>TRBD2|NA|TRBJ2-2|TRBV28
TGTGCCAGCAGTACCTCGGGGGGTATAGCGGGAGGGCCTTGGGAGCTGTTTTTT
CASSTSGGIAGGPWELFF
>NA|NA|TRBJ2-3|TRBV5-5
TGTGCCAGCAGCTTTCAGGAAGGTACGCAGTATTTT
CASSFQEGTQYF
>TRBD1|NA|TRBJ2-7|TRBV19
TGTGCCAGTAACCAAAGGTACGGACAGGGAAATCAAGAGCAGTACTTC
CASNQRYGQGNQEQYF
>NA|few|TRBJ2-3|TRBV10-1
TGCGCCAGCAGTGAGTCCAGGGCTTCGAAAGATACGCAGTATTTT
CASSESRASKDTQYF
>TRBD2|NA|TRBJ2-1|TRBV19
TGTGCCAGCACACTAGCGGGGAGGGGGAGTGAGCAGTTCTTC
CASTLAGRGSEQFF
>NA|NA|TRBJ2-1|TRBV5-1
TGCGCCAGCAGCTTGGGGGGTCGACAGACTTGGAATGAGCAGTTCTTC
CASSLGGRQTWNEQFF
>TRBD2|NA|TRBJ2-3|TRBV4-2
TGTGCCAGCAGCCAAGAGGGACTAGCGGGAGTCGGAGATACGCAGTATTTT
CASSQEGLAGVGDTQYF
>NA|NA|TRBJ1-6|TRBV4-1
TGCGCCAGCAGCCAGCTACTGTTCTATAATTCACCCCTCCACTTT
CASSQLLFYNSPLHF
>NA|NA|TRBJ1-1|TRBV18
TGTGCCAGCTCACCGAAAGACAGCCTGAACACTGAAGCTTTCTTT
CASSPKDSLNTEAFF